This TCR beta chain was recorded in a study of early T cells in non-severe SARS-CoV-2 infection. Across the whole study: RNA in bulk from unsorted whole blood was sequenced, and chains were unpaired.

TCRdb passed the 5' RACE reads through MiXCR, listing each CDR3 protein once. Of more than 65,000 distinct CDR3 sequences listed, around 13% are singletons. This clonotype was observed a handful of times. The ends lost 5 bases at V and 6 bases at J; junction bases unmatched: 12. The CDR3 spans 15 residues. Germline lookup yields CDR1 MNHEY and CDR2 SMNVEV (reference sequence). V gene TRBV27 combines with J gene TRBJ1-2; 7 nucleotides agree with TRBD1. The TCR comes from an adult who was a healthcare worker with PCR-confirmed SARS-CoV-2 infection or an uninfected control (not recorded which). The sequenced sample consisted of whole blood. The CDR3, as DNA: TGTGCCAGCAGTCCCCTGCGACAGGGAAAGGATGGCTACACCTTC. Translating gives CASSPLRQGKDGYTF.